The T cell receptor beta chain under discussion was sequenced for a study of blood T cell repertoires in COVID-19. Germline CDR1 and CDR2: LNHDA and SQIVND (reference sequence). CDR3 length equals 16 residues. With V trimmed by 2 bases and J by 0 bases, 4 bases remained unmatched. Produced via immunoSEQ multiplex PCR; TCRdb's table is partial and in-frame only. The sample consists of about 100,000 clones, approximately 90% of them appearing once. This clone showed up just a few times. The receptor was isolated from a man aged 45-65 years with acute or convalescent COVID-19. The sequenced material came from peripheral blood. The rearrangement joins TRBV19 to TRBJ1-3, with 7 bases lining up with TRBD1. In DNA form, the CDR3 reads TGTGCCAGTAGTATACTCCGGGACAGCTCTGGAAACACCATATATTTT. It is translated as CASSILRDSSGNTIYF.